This TCR beta chain was identified in a study of OX40 agonist ivuxolimab in advanced cancers. Regarding the complete study: Ivuxolimab was an agonistic, fully human IgG2 monoclonal antibody directed against OX40 (CD134), a costimulatory receptor. Intravenous ivuxolimab was administered to patients every 2 weeks at six dose levels: 0.01, 0.1, 0.3, 1.5, 3 and 10 mg/kg. Of the roughly 54 dose-escalation patients, hepatocellular carcinoma was present in approximately 20, melanoma in roughly 15, renal cell carcinoma in 9 and head and neck cancer in 9. The dose-escalation cohort was 80% to 90% male with a mean age of approximately 59 years, ranging from 23 to 79. Patients were allowed to have had prior anti-PD-1, anti-PD-L1 or anti-CTLA-4 therapy, and around two fifths of the dose-escalation patients had been treated with checkpoint inhibitors. Partial responses occurred in three dose-escalation patients: two with cutaneous melanoma and one with hepatocellular carcinoma. Peripheral TCRbeta sequencing aimed to test whether ivuxolimab altered TCR sequence diversity and caused clonal T-cell expansion. The paper covers the monotherapy dose-escalation part of the phase I ivuxolimab trial, which included N ≈ 57 patients. Overall study outcomes, separate from this receptor: In partial responders in the 0.1-3.0 mg/kg groups, normalized peripheral clonal expansion was found to be among the lowest, especially among CD8+ T cells. At doses from 0.1 to 3.0 mg/kg, clonal expansion was seen in both CD4+ and CD8+ blood T cells between baseline and week 6. The antigen specificity of the clonally expanded peripheral T cells was not determined. Low levels of normalized T-cell clonal expansion were also shown by some nonresponding patients. On average, CD8+ T cells showed more expanded clones than CD4+ T cells after ivuxolimab.

Trimming leaves V shorter by 3 bases and J shorter by 5 bases, with the junction holding 9 bases beyond the gene matches. Reading from cysteine to phenylalanine, the CDR3 counts 17 amino acids. Just CDR3 DNA is preserved here, 51 bases in frame from base 1. The germline V gene supplies CDR1 SGHVS and CDR2 FNYEAQ. The trial excluded patients who had a history of autoimmune disease or were on systemic immunosuppression. Peripheral blood for TCR sequencing was collected from all dose cohorts at baseline, on cycle 4 day 1, and on cycle 7 day 1. Samples came from an open-label, multicenter, first-in-human phase I dose-escalation trial of ivuxolimab. Adults with locally advanced or metastatic melanoma, renal cell carcinoma, hepatocellular carcinoma or head and neck squamous cell carcinoma were enrolled in the trial. CD4+ and CD8+ T cells were sorted separately from peripheral blood before TCR sequencing.

Turning to this clone: The antigen this receptor binds is unknown. Base qualities are not provided; no much larger clone lies one nucleotide away.

To sequence the TCRbeta CDR3 region, genomic DNA was isolated from the sorted cells. TCRbeta CDR3 regions were sequenced using the immunoSEQ Assay. This is the immuneACCESS table as TCRdb keeps it, with only in-frame sequences that have V and J called. A part of the clones is gone; compared with another copy, unresolved V genes explain less than half, and the rest is unexplained. In all, the sample holds under 55,000 clones, and around four fifths of those were seen once. About 2.1% of the sample is held by the ten biggest clonotypes. The sample was CD4+ or CD8+ T cells sorted from blood, taken in a trial of the OX40 agonist ivuxolimab. The rearrangement joined TRBV7-6 to TRBJ2-2; 10 nucleotides in the junction match TRBD2. The receptor was derived from an adult with an advanced solid tumor such as melanoma, head and neck, liver or kidney cancer. The CDR3 loop reads CASSFPSGSRDTGELFF. The nucleotides are TGTGCCAGCAGCTTCCCTAGCGGGAGTAGGGATACCGGGGAGCTGTTTTTT.